This T cell receptor beta chain was profiled in a study of regulatory T cells in long-lasting Graves disease. General study points: New patients shared about 880 public clonotypes, fewer than the 2,741 shared by persistent patients. Persistent disease was characterized by preferential usage of TRBV28, TRBJ1-2 and TRBJ2-5.

This clonotype showed up many times. No antigen is known for it. CDR1 and CDR2 (germline): SGHRS, YFSETQ. Trimming left V 5 bases short and J 4 bases short, with 13 bases between. The CDR3 extends over 14 amino acids. Specified time point: persistent/refractory GD, antithyroid drugs over 5 years with positive TRAb. The authors made the TCR library using RNA they extracted from PBMCs. Building the TCR beta libraries relied on iRepertoire HTBI primers, and CDR3 regions underwent Arm-PCR. TCRdb processed the multiplex PCR reads anew with MiXCR; each CDR3 protein has one entry. The sample shows hundreds of thousands of distinct CDR3 sequences, under 25% of them seen only once.

The specimen comprised peripheral blood mononuclear cells (PBMCs), sampled when the disease was refractory, from a patient treated with antithyroid drugs. The receptor was isolated from a female donor with Graves disease. The chain uses TRBV5-1 and TRBJ1-5; no clear D gene. Here the CDR3 reads CASRYGDGNQPQHF. In DNA form, the CDR3 reads TGCGCCAGCAGATATGGTGACGGGAATCAGCCCCAGCATTTT.